This paragraph reports one TCR beta chain. Its antigen is as yet unknown. The same CDR3 is also encoded by other DNA sequences in this sample. The data were produced by immunoSEQ multiplex PCR, yet TCRdb's version contains in-frame clones alone and is incomplete. The sample includes some 24,000 clones, around 83% of them seen just once. This sample is drawn from a study of T cells in narcolepsy. Findings of the study overall: In some patient and control memory CD4+ samples, autoreactive clones were absent. HCRT-specific and TRIB2-specific autoreactive clonotypes appeared among same-patient CSF and blood CD4+ clonotypes.

Trimming removed 3 bases at V and 4 bases at J, with 15 bases between. CDR3 size: 14 residues. Germline V lookup: CDR1 SQVTM, CDR2 ANQGSEA. The TCR was taken from a human donor with narcolepsy. Input material: CD45RA- memory CD4+ T cells from PBMCs. The J gene is TRBJ1-2, the V gene TRBV29-1; D remains unclear. In nucleotides, the CDR3 is TGCAGCGTTGAGGGAACGGGGTTTGGCTATGGCTACACCTTC. Amino acids: CSVEGTGFGYGYTF.